Listed here are 23 T cell receptor beta chains from one sample, sequenced in a study of metastatic and nonmetastatic thyroid tumors. The entire patient cohort was treatment-naive prior to thyroid surgery. Using MiXCR, TCRdb re-called clones from the PCR reads. The sample has fewer than 18,000 clones, roughly a quarter seen once. The sequenced material came from tumor tissue. These TCRs come from a female donor with papillary thyroid cancer or a benign thyroid nodule (not recorded which). Some clones in this sample may be carry-over from other donors' samples.

There are a few counts of this clone. This rearrangement joins TRBV6-2 or TRBV6-3 to TRBJ2-5; D possibly corresponds to TRBD1 (5 bases). V dropped 2 bases and J dropped 4 bases, with 5 bases sitting between them. This CDR3 comprises 12 residues. Per germline, CDR1 MNHEY and CDR2 SVGEGT. The CDR3 here is CASSYQGETQYF. CDR3 DNA sequence: TGTGCCAGCAGTTACCAGGGAGAGACCCAGTACTTC.

This clone has just a few counts. V gene TRBV28 combines with J gene TRBJ2-7; 8 bases are shared with TRBD1. V was clipped by 4 bases and J by 6 bases; unmatched bases: 2. The germline gives CDR1 MDHEN, CDR2 SYDVKM. The CDR3 has 12 residues. CDR3 DNA sequence: TGTGCCAGCAGTTGTACAGGGGGCGAGCAGTACTTC. It translates to CASSCTGGEQYF. The full variable domain, rest sourced from reference TRBV28 and TRBJ2-7, is DVKVTQSSRYLVKRTGEKVFLECVQDMDHENMFWYRQDPGLGLRLIYFSYDVKMKEKGDIPEGYSVSREKKERFSLILESASTNQTSMYLCASSCTGGEQYFGPGTRLTVT.

The rearrangement joins TRBV6-2 or TRBV6-3 to TRBJ1-1; 8 bases are shared with TRBD1. V lost 5 bases, J lost 1 base, and 9 bases stayed unmatched. This CDR3 spans 16 amino acids. Germline V lookup: CDR1 MNHEY, CDR2 SVGEGT. CDR3 nucleotide sequence: TGTGCCAGCAGTCCCAGGCAGGGGGCTTGGAACACTGAAGCTTTCTTT. As protein: CASSPRQGAWNTEAFF.

This clone qualifies as medium-sized (0.01 to 0.1%). This rearrangement joins TRBV6-5 to TRBJ2-6; D unresolved. Between the trimmed V and J ends, which lost 3 bases and 0 bases, there was a span of 3 bases. Germline V gene lookup returns CDR1 MNHEY and CDR2 SVGAGI. The CDR3 sequence is 14 residues long. The CDR3 reads CASSYRSGANVLTF. CDR3 nucleotide sequence: TGTGCCAGCAGTTATCGCTCTGGGGCCAACGTCCTGACTTTC.

The chain uses TRBV7-9 and TRBJ2-3, with TRBD1 as a possible D gene (5 bases). The germline gives CDR1 SEHNR, CDR2 FQNEAQ (reference sequence). This CDR3 has 14 residues. Trimming left V 5 bases short and J 2 bases short, with 11 bases between. This CDR3 is CASSLDTNTDTQYF. The CDR3 DNA reads as TGTGCCAGCAGCCTGGACACGAACACAGATACGCAGTATTTT.

This clone was observed at least ten times. The rearrangement uses TRBV19 and TRBJ2-7; 14 bases are shared with TRBD2. J was trimmed by 3 bases and V by 3 bases; bases with no gene match: 4. CDR1 is LNHDA, CDR2 SQIVND, per germline (reference sequence). This CDR3 has 16 amino acids. The CDR3 protein is CASSIDGLAGGYEQYF. In DNA form, the CDR3 reads TGTGCCAGTAGTATTGATGGACTAGCGGGGGGCTACGAGCAGTACTTC. The full variable domain, in which reference TRBV19 and TRBJ2-7 provide the parts outside the CDR3, is DGGITQSPKYLFRKEGQNVTLSCEQNLNHDAMYWYRQDPGQGLRLIYYSQIVNDFQKGDIAEGYSVSREKKESFPLTVTSAQKNPTAFYLCASSIDGLAGGYEQYFGPGTRLTVT.

This clone has only a few counts. This rearrangement joins TRBV5-1 to TRBJ2-2, with 12 bases that match TRBD2. CDR3 size: 18 residues. V was clipped by 1 base and J by 4 bases; unmatched bases: 8. Germline-derived CDR1 and CDR2 are SGHRS and YFSETQ. This CDR3 is CASSLLAGGPEGTGELFF. Written as DNA, the CDR3 is TGCGCCAGCAGCTTGCTAGCGGGAGGGCCGGAGGGCACCGGGGAGCTGTTTTTT.

Many counts were recorded for this clone. The chain carries TRBV3-1 and TRBJ2-7; 10 bases fit TRBD1. Trimming took 4 bases from V and 1 from J; bases not matched to a gene: 7. This CDR3 contains 16 residues. Germline CDR1 and CDR2: LGHDT and YNNKEL (reference sequence). Written as DNA, the CDR3 is TGTGCCAGCAGCCGATCCGGGACAGGGGTTTCCTACGAGCAGTACTTC. Its translation is CASSRSGTGVSYEQYF.

This clone qualifies as medium-sized (0.01 to 0.1%). The rearrangement uses TRBV7-3 and TRBJ2-4, with D possibly called TRBD1 or TRBD2 (6 bases each). The CDR3 totals 18 residues. V was shortened by 8 bases and J by 1 base, with 24 bases between the two germline ends. In germline, CDR1 is SGHTA, CDR2 FQGTGA. In DNA, the CDR3 is TGTGCCAGCCCCTCCCTGCCGGGGGCGCAGGGGGCCAAAAACATTCAGTACTTC. Residues: CASPSLPGAQGAKNIQYF.

The chain is built from TRBV20-1 and TRBJ2-1; 8 positions agree with TRBD1. Germline V gene sequence: CDR1 DFQATT, CDR2 SNEGSKA (reference sequence). The CDR3 runs 14 residues. V gave up 5 bases and J gave up 5 bases; unmatched junction bases: 8. The CDR3 loop is CSAGGTGANNEQFF. CDR3 DNA: TGCAGTGCTGGAGGGACAGGCGCGAACAATGAGCAGTTCTTC.

This clone was detected a few times. The junction differs from germline at one of its ends, possibly a read error. The V gene is TRBV6-1, the J gene TRBJ2-6; D gene unclear. The germline gives CDR1 MNHNS, CDR2 SASEGT. The CDR3 contains 16 residues. CDR3 DNA: TGTGCCAGCAGGTATGAGGTGAGCTCTGGGTCCAACGTCCTGACTTTC. Its translation is CASRYEVSSGSNVLTF.

This chain links TRBV6-4 with TRBJ2-1, with 10 bases lining up with TRBD2. The CDR3 consists of 21 residues. Germline CDR1 and CDR2: MRHNA and SNTAGT. With V trimmed by 0 bases and J by 0 bases, 14 bases remained unmatched. The CDR3 sequence is CASSDSRHPSGRPRSYNEQFF. CDR3 nucleotide sequence: TGTGCCAGCAGTGACTCGAGGCACCCTAGCGGGAGACCTCGCTCCTACAATGAGCAGTTCTTC.

This chain links TRBV20-1 with TRBJ1-4, with D perhaps TRBD1 (5 bases). The CDR3 length is 14 residues. CDR1 DFQATT and CDR2 SNEGSKA come from the germline V gene (reference sequence). Trimming cost V 0 bases and J 5 bases, with 10 bases left between them. The CDR3 nucleotides read TGCAGTGCTAGAGAGGGCGGGGGAAATGAAAAACTGTTTTTT. It encodes CSAREGGGNEKLFF.

This clone was counted only a few times. The chain has TRBV6-1 and TRBJ1-4; D is undetermined. Germline CDR1 and CDR2: MNHNS and SASEGT. V was trimmed by 7 bases and J by 8 bases, leaving 11 bases between them. This CDR3 spans 12 amino acids. The CDR3 nucleotides read TGTGCCAGCACCGACCAAAAAGAAAAACTGTTTTTT. It yields the protein CASTDQKEKLFF.

This clone is termed medium-sized. The chain joins TRBV20-1 to TRBJ2-4; D is perhaps TRBD1 (6 bases). This CDR3 contains 14 residues. The V gene's germline CDR1 is DFQATT and CDR2 SNEGSKA (reference sequence). The chain's CDR3 is CSSRTQGTSNIQYF. In DNA, the CDR3 is TGCAGCTCTAGGACCCAGGGGACCTCCAACATTCAGTACTTC.

The J gene is TRBJ2-2, the V gene TRBV4-1; D remains ambiguous. Germline loops: CDR1 MGHRA, CDR2 YSYEKL. CDR3 length equals 14 residues. Trimming removed 3 bases from V and 5 bases from J, with 10 bases in between. In nucleotides, the CDR3 is TGCGCCAGCAGCCACGCGGCGCGGACCGGGGAGCTGTTTTTT. Its protein product is CASSHAARTGELFF.

This clone was recorded at least ten times. The rearrangement joins TRBV7-2 to TRBJ2-7, with TRBD2 matching over 7 bases. With V trimmed by 1 base and J by 5 bases, 5 bases remained unmatched. CDR3 length: 14 residues. Germline loops: CDR1 SGHTA, CDR2 FQGNSA. In DNA form, the CDR3 reads TGTGCCAGCAGCTTAGACGGGAGCGGGGACGAGCAGTACTTC. It yields the protein CASSLDGSGDEQYF.

This clone is large (0.1 to 1%) in the sample. The gene calls are TRBV11-2 and TRBJ1-5; 9 bases agree with TRBD1. Trimming cost V 4 bases and J 5 bases; bases outside gene matches: 3. Germline CDR1 and CDR2: SGHAT and FQNNGV. The CDR3 consists of 14 residues. The DNA of the CDR3 is TGTGCCAGCAGCTCCCGGGACAGGGATCAGCCCCAGCATTTT. It encodes CASSSRDRDQPQHF. The full variable domain, with the rest looked up from reference TRBV11-2 and TRBJ1-5, is EAGVAQSPRYKIIEKRQSVAFWCNPISGHATLYWYQQILGQGPKLLIQFQNNGVVDDSQLPKDRFSAERLKGVDSTLKIQPAKLEDSAVYLCASSSRDRDQPQHFGDGTRLSIL.

At least ten counts were recorded for this clone. Other DNA sequences in the sample encode the same CDR3. The chain is built from TRBV24-1 and TRBJ1-3; 7 positions match TRBD1. Germline V lookup: CDR1 KGHDR, CDR2 SFDVKD. The CDR3 covers 12 residues. The CDR3 DNA reads as TGTGGGGGGGACAGCACTGGAAACACCATATATTTT. Its protein is CGGDSTGNTIYF.

V is TRBV6-5 and J is TRBJ2-2; D is possibly TRBD2 (5 bases). CDR1 and CDR2 (germline): MNHEY, SVGAGI. V lost 4 bases, J lost 4 bases, and 19 bases lay in between. There are 17 residues in the CDR3. The CDR3 reads CASSSRSRTGPTGELFF. CDR3 sequence (DNA): TGTGCCAGCAGTTCCAGAAGCCGGACTGGACCCACCGGGGAGCTGTTTTTT.

This clone is deemed medium-sized (0.01 to 0.1%). This chain connects TRBV6-5 to TRBJ2-7; unclear D gene. Trimming shortened V by 0 bases and J by 2 bases, and 14 bases separated the two germline ends. The CDR3 loop spans 16 amino acids. The germline CDR1 and CDR2 sequences are MNHEY and SVGAGI. CDR3 sequence: CASSYSRDSFTYEQYF. The CDR3 coding sequence is TGTGCCAGCAGTTACTCCAGAGACTCATTTACCTACGAGCAGTACTTC.

This clone was counted between two and nine times. The genes are TRBV6-1 and TRBJ2-1, with 7 bases matching TRBD2. The V gene's germline CDR1 is MNHNS and CDR2 SASEGT. The length of the CDR3 is 16 residues. After removal of 8 bases from V and 6 bases from J, the junction contained 16 bases not matched to a gene. The CDR3 here is CASVKSGIHSGNEQFF. CDR3 DNA: TGTGCCAGCGTAAAGAGCGGGATCCACTCAGGCAATGAGCAGTTCTTC.

By sample share, this clone is large. CDR3 in amino acids: CASSLPGLGVYEQYF. CDR3 DNA: TGTGCCAGTAGTCTACCGGGACTAGGCGTCTACGAGCAGTACTTC. V gene TRBV19 combines with J gene TRBJ2-7; TRBD2 matches 8 bases. Germline trimming cut 5 bases from V and 3 bases from J; bases unmatched to any gene: 9. In germline, CDR1 is LNHDA, CDR2 SQIVND (reference sequence). The CDR3 length is 15 residues.